The clone carrying this T cell receptor (beta chain) appeared a few times. Reverse transcription of roughly 0.45 to 1 ug RNA used random hexamers. The TCR beta CDR3 was amplified by immunoSEQ multiplex PCR across 54 Vbeta, 13 Jbeta. TCRdb independently ran MiXCR on the immunoSEQ multiplex PCR reads; one entry per CDR3 protein. The repertoire has about 150,000 distinct CDR3 sequences, approximately 94% of them found once; the top ten carry about 0.19%. The sample comes from a study of CD8 T cells in Susac syndrome. The multiple sclerosis controls were treatment-naive patients affected by stable or active relapsing-remitting disease. FACS was used to enrich TEMRA cells, whereas the CD8+ and CD4+ T cells were obtained by negative isolation. Deletions cut 2 bases from V and 5 bases from J, with 9 bases between. Germline lookup yields CDR1 MNHEY and CDR2 SMNVEV (reference sequence). The CDR3 totals 13 residues.

The TCR was taken from a human donor with multiple sclerosis. Material: CD8+ T cells from PBMCs. V gene TRBV27 combines with J gene TRBJ1-1; unclear D gene. CDR3 region: CASSLVRRTEAFF. As DNA, the CDR3 is TGTGCCAGCAGTTTAGTTCGGAGGACTGAAGCTTTCTTT.